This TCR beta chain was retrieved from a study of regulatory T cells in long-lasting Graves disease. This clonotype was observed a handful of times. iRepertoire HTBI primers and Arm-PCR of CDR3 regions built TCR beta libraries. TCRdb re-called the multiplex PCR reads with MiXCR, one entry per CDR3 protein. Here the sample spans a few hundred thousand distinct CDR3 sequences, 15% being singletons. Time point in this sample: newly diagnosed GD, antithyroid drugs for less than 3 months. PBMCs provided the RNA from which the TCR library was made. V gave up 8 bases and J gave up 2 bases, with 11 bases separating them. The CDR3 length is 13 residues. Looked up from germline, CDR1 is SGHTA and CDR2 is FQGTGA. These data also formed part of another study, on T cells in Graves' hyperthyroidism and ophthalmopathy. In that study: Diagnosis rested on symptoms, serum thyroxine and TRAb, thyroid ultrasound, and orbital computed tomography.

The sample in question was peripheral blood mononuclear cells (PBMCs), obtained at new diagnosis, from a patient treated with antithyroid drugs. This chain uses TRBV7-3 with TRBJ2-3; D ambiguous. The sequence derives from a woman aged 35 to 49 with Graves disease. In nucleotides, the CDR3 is TGTGCCAGCGCTGATGGCTTCACAGATACGCAGTATTTT. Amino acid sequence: CASADGFTDTQYF.